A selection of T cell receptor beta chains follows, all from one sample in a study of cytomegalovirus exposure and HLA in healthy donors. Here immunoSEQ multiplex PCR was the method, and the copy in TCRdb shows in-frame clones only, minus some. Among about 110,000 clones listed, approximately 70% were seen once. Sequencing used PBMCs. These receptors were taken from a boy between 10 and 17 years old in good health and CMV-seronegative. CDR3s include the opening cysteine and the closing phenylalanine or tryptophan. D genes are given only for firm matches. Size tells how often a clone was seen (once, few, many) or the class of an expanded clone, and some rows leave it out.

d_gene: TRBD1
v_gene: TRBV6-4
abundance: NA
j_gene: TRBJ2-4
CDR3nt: TGTGCCAGCAGTGACTCGGACAGGGACATTCAGTACTTC
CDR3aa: CASSDSDRDIQYF

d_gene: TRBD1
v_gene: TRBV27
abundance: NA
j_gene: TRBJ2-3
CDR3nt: TGTGCCAGCAGTTCCGACAGGGTAACAGATACGCAGTATTTT
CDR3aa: CASSSDRVTDTQYF

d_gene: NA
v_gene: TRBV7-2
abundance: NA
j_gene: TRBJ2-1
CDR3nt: TGTGCCAGCAGCTTAATGTTCCAAACAAGCTCCTACAATGAGCAGTTCTTC
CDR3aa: CASSLMFQTSSYNEQFF

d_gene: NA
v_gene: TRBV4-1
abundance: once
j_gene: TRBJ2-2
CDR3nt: TGCGCCAGCAGCCAAGGACGACAATCGAAGGTCGGGGAGCTGTTTTTT
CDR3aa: CASSQGRQSKVGELFF

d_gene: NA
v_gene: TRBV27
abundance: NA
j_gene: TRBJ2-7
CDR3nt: TGTGCCAGCAGTTTCCGGGTTAGCTCCTACGAGCAGTACTTC
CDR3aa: CASSFRVSSYEQYF

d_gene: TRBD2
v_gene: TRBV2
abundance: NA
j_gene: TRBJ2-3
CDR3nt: TGTGCCAGCAGCGCCGGGGGGGCCACCACAGATACGCAGTATTTT
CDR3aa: CASSAGGATTDTQYF

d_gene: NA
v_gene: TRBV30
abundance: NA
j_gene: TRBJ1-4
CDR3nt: TGTGCCTTGAACGGGGGGGGTGAAAAACTGTTTTTT
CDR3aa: CALNGGGEKLFF

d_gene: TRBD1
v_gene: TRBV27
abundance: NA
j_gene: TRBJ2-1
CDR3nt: TGTGCCAGCAGTCTAGGGCCGGGACAGGGTTCTGATGAGCAGTTCTTC
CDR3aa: CASSLGPGQGSDEQFF

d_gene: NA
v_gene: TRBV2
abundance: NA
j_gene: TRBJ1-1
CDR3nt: TGTGCCAGCACTTTATGGGAGTTGAGTACTGAAGCTTTCTTT
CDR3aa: CASTLWELSTEAFF

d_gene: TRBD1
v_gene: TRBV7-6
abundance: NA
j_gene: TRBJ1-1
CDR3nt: TGTGCCAGCAGCTTGGGCCAGGGGGTCACTGAAGCTTTCTTT
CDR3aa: CASSLGQGVTEAFF

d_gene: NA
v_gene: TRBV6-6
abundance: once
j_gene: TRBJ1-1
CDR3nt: TGTGCCAGCAGGAGGGGGGGGAACACTGAAGCTTTCTTT
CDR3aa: CASRRGGNTEAFF

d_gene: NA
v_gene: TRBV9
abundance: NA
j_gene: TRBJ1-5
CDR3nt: TGTGCCAGCAGCGACAGGGGCAATCAGCCCCAGCATTTT
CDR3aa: CASSDRGNQPQHF

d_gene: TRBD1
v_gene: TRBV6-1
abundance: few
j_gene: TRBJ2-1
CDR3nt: TGTGCCAGCGTGACCGGAGGGACAGGGGGATATGAGCAGTTCTTC
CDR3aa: CASVTGGTGGYEQFF

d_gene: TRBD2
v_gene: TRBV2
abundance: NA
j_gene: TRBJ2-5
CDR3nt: TGTGCCAGCAGCGGGGGACTAGCAGGGACAGAGACCCAGTACTTC
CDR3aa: CASSGGLAGTETQYF

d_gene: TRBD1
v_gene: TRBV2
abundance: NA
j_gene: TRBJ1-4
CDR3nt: TGTGCCAGCACCGTGACAGGGGGGAATGAAAAACTGTTTTTT
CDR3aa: CASTVTGGNEKLFF

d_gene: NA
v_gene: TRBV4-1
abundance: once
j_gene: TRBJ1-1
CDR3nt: TGCGCCAGCAGCCAAAATGACGGGGAGGGGACTGAAGCTTTCTTT
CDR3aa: CASSQNDGEGTEAFF

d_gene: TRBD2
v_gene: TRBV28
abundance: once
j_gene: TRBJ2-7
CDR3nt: TGTGCCAGCAGTTCCCCGACTAGCGGGAGGGCTTACGAGCAGTACTTC
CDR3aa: CASSSPTSGRAYEQYF

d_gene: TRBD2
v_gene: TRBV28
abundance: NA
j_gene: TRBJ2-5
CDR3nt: TGTGCCAGCAGTTTATTAGGGACTAGCGAAGAGACCCAGTACTTC
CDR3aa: CASSLLGTSEETQYF

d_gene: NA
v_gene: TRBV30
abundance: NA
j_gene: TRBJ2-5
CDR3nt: TGTGCCGGAACCGTAGCAGGGGGGCTACGAGAGACCCAGTACTTC
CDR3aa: CAGTVAGGLRETQYF

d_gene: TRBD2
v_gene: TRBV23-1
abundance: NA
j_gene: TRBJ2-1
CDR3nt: TGCGCCAGCAGTCAATTGAGACTAGCGGTTGACAATGAGCAGTTCTTC
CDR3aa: CASSQLRLAVDNEQFF

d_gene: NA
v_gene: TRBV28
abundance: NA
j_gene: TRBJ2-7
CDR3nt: TGTGCCAGCAGTTACCATCCTCTTGGGGCAGAAGAGCAGTACTTC
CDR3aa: CASSYHPLGAEEQYF

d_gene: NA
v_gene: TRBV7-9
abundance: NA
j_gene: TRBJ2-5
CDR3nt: TGTGCCAGCAGCGGGCAGGGGCTCGAGACCCAGTACTTC
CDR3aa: CASSGQGLETQYF

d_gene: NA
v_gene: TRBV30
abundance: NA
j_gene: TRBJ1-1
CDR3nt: TGTGCCTGGAGTGGTCAGGGTCGAAATTATATGAACACTGAAGCTTTCTTT
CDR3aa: CAWSGQGRNYMNTEAFF

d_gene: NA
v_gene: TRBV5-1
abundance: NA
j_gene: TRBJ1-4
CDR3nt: TGCGCCAGCAGCCCGCTACGAGACAGAGCAAATGAAAAACTGTTTTTT
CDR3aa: CASSPLRDRANEKLFF

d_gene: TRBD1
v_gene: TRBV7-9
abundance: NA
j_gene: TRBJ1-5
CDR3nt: TGTGCCAGCAGCTTAGAGGGGGCGCCGTGGGAGCCCCAGCATTTT
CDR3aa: CASSLEGAPWEPQHF

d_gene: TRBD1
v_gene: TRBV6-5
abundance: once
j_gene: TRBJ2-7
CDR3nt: TGTGCCAGCAGCTCGAAACCGGGACAGGGCTACGAGCAGTACTTC
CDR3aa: CASSSKPGQGYEQYF

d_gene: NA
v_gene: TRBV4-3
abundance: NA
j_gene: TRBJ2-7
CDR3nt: TGCGCCAGCAGCCAAGAAAAAGTACACTACGAGCAGTACTTC
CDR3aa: CASSQEKVHYEQYF

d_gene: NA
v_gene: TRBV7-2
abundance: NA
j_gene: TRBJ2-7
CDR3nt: TGTGCCAGCAGCTTCGACGGAGTGGACGAGCAGTACTTC
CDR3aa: CASSFDGVDEQYF

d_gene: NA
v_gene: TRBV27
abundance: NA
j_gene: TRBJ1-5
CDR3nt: TGTGCCGTGACCCCACCCGGAGGTCAGCCCCAGCATTTT
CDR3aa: CAVTPPGGQPQHF

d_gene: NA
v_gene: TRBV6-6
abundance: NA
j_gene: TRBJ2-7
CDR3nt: TGTGCCAGCAGCCCGGAGGGCCGACACGAGCAGTACTTC
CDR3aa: CASSPEGRHEQYF

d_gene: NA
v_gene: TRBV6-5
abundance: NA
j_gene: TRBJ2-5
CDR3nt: TGTGCCAGCAGTTTCACCGGGAGACCTGATGAGACCCAGTACTTC
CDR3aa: CASSFTGRPDETQYF

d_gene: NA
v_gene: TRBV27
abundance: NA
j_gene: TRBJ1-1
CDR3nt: TGTGCCAGCAGTTTAGGGGCGGCTGGTCTCACTGAAGCTTTCTTT
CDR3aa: CASSLGAAGLTEAFF

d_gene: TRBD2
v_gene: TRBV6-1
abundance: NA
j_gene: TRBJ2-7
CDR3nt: TGTGCCAGCCGACTAGCGGAGGCCTACGAGCAGTACTTC
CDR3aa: CASRLAEAYEQYF

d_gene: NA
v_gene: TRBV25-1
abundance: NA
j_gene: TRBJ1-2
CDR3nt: TGTGCCAGCAGAAGACGCGACGGGGGGCAAGGCTACACCTTC
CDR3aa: CASRRRDGGQGYTF

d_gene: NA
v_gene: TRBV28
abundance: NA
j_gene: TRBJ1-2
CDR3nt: TGTGCCAGCAGTTTATCAGGGGCGGGCCTTTATGGCTACACCTTC
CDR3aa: CASSLSGAGLYGYTF

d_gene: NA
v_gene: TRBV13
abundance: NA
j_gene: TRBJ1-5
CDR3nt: TGTGCCAGCAGCTTCTACGACTCGGCTAACAATCAGCCCCAGCATTTT
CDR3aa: CASSFYDSANNQPQHF

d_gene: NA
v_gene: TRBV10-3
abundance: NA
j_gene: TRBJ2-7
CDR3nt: TGTGCCATCTTAAAGGGTCAGGGAAACTACGAGCAGTACTTC
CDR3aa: CAILKGQGNYEQYF

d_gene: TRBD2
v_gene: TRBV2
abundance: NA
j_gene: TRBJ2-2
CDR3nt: TGTGCCAGCAGTTCTCCTAGCGGAGCAAACACCGGGGAGCTGTTTTTT
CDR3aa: CASSSPSGANTGELFF

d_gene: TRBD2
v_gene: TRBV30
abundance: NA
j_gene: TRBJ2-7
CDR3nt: TGTGCCTGGACCCCCCGGACTAGCGGGAGTCCCCGTTCAGGCTCCTACGAGCAGTACTTC
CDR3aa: CAWTPRTSGSPRSGSYEQYF

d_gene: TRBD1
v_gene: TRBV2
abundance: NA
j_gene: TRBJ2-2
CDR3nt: TGTGCCAGCAGTGGGGACAGGGTATACACCGGGGAGCTGTTTTTT
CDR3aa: CASSGDRVYTGELFF

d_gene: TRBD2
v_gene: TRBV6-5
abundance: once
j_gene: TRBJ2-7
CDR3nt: TGTGCCAGCAGCCGAGGGACTAGCGGGACCTACGAGCAGTACTTC
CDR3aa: CASSRGTSGTYEQYF

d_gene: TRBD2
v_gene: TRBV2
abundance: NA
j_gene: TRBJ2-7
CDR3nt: TGTGCCAGCCGGACTAGCGGGATCTACGAGCAGTACTTC
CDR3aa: CASRTSGIYEQYF

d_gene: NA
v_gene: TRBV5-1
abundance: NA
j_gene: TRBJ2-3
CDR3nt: TGCGCCAGCAGCGTACCAAAGCGGAGTCCCACAGATACGCAGTATTTT
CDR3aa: CASSVPKRSPTDTQYF

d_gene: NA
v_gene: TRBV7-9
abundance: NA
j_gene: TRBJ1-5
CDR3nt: TGTGCCAGCAGCCCAGGGGCCAGCAATCAGCCCCAGCATTTT
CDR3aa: CASSPGASNQPQHF

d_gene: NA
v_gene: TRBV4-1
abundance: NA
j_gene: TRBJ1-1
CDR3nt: TGCGCCAGCAGCCGCCGTCTAGACCTGAACACTGAAGCTTTCTTT
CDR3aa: CASSRRLDLNTEAFF

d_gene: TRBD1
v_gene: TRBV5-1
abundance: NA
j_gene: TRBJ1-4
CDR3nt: TGCGCCAGCAGCTTGTGGGGACAGATGGGTGAAAAACTGTTTTTT
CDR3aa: CASSLWGQMGEKLFF

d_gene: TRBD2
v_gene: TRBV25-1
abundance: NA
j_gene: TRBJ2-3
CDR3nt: TGTGCCAGCAGTGATGCTAGCGGGACAGATACGCAGTATTTT
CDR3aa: CASSDASGTDTQYF

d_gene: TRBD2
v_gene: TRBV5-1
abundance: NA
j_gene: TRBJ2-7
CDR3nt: TGCGCCAGCAGCCCGCTAGCGGGAGCGGGTGAGCAGTACTTC
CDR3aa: CASSPLAGAGEQYF

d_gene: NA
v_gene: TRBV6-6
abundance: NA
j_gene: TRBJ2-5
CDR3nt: TGTGCCAGCAGTTATTTCGCGGGGAACCAAGAGACCCAGTACTTC
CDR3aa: CASSYFAGNQETQYF

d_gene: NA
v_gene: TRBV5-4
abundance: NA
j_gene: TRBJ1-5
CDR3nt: TGTGCCAGCAGCCTAGGGGGGGCTCGTAGCAATCAGCCCCAGCATTTT
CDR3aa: CASSLGGARSNQPQHF

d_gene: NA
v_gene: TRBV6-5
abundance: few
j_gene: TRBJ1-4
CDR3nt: TGTGCCAGCAGTTTATCGGGTGCGGATAGTGAAAAACTGTTTTTT
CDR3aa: CASSLSGADSEKLFF

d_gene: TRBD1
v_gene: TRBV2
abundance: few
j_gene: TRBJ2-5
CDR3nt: TGTGCCAGCCTTCCGGGACAGGGCGTCCGTCGAGAGACCCAGTACTTC
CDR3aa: CASLPGQGVRRETQYF

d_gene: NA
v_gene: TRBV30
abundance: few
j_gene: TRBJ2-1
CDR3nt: TGTGCCTGGAGTGACTTTAGCGACAATGAGCAGTTCTTC
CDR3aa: CAWSDFSDNEQFF

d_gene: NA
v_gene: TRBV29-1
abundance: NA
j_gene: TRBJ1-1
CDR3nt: TGCAGCGCGGACAGATTGAACACTGAAGCTTTCTTT
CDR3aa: CSADRLNTEAFF

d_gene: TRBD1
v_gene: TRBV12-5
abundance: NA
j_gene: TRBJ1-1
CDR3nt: TGTGCTAGTGGTTTGGTGTTAGGGACAGCGACTGAAGCTTTCTTT
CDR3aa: CASGLVLGTATEAFF

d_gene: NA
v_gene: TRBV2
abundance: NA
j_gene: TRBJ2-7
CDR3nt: TGTGCCAGCAGTGTAGGGCAGGGCCACGAGCAGTACTTC
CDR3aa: CASSVGQGHEQYF

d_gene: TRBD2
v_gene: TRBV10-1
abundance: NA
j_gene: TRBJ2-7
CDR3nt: TGCGCCAGCAGCGCGGTCCTAGCGGGAGGCGAGCAGTACTTC
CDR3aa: CASSAVLAGGEQYF

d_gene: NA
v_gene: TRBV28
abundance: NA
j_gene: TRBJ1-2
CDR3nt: TGTGCCAGCAGTTTGGTCCAAGGGGACTATGGCTACACCTTC
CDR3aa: CASSLVQGDYGYTF

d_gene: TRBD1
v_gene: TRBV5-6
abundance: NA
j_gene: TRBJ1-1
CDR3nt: TGTGCCAGCAGCCCCCCGGGCAGGGGGGCAGCTTTCTTT
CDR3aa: CASSPPGRGAAFF